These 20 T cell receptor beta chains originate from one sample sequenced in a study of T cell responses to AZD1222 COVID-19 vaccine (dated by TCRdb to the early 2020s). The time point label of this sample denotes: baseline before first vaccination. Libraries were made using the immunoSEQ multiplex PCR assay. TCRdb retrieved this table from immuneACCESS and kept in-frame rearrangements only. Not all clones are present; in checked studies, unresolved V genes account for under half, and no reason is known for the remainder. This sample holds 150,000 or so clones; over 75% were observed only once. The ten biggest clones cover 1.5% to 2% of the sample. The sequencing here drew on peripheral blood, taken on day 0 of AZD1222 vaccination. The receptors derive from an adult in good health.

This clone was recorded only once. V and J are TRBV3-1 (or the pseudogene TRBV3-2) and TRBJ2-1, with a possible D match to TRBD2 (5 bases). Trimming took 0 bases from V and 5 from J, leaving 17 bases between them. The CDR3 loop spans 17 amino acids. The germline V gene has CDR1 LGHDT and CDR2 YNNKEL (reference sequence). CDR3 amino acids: CASSQEGVISGDNEQFF. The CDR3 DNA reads TGTGCCAGCAGCCAAGAGGGAGTCATAAGTGGGGACAATGAGCAGTTCTTC.

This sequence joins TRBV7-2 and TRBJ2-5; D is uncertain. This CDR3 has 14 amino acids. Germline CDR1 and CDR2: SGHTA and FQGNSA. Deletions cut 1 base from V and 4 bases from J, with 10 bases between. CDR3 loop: CASSLGDPAETQYF. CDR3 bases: TGTGCCAGCAGCTTAGGGGATCCAGCAGAGACCCAGTACTTC.

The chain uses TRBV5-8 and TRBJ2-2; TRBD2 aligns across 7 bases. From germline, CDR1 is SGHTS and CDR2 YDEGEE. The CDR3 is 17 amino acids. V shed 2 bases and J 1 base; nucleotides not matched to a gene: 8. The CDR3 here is CASSLLLAEMNTGELFF. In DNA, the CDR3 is TGTGCCAGCAGCTTACTCCTAGCGGAAATGAACACCGGGGAGCTGTTTTTT.

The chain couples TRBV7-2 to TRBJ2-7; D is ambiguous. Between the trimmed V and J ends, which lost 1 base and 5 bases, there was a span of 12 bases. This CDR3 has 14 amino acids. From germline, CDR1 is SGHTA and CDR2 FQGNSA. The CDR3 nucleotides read TGTGCCAGCAGCTTAGTGGAATGGCTCCACGAGCAGTACTTC. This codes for CASSLVEWLHEQYF.

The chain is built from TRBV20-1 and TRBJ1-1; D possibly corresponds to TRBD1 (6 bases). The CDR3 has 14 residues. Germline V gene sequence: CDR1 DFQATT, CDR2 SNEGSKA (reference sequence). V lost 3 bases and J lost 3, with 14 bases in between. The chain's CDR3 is CSASWVSGDTEAFF. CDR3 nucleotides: TGCAGTGCTAGTTGGGTTTCAGGGGACACTGAAGCTTTCTTT.

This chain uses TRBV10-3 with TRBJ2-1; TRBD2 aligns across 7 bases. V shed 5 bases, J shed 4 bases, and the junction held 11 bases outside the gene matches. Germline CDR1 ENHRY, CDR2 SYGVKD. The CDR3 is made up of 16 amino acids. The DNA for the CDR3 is TGTGCCATCAGTTCTACTGGCAGCGGGGTTTACAATGAGCAGTTCTTC. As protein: CAISSTGSGVYNEQFF.

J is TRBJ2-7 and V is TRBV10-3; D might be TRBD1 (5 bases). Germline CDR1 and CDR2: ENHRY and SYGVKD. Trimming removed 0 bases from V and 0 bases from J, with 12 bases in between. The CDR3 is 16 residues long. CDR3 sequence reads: CAISESWTRRSYEQYF. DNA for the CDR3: TGTGCCATCAGTGAGTCTTGGACACGTCGCTCCTACGAGCAGTACTTC.

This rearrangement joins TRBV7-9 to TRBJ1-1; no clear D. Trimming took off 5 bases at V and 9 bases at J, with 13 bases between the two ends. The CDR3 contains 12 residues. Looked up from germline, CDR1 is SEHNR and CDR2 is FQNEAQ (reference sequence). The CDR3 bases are TGTGCCAGCAGCCCGGGTTTTCCTCAAGCTTTCTTT. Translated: CASSPGFPQAFF.

CDR3 nucleotide sequence: TGTGCCAGCAGTTTAGGTGGAGACCAAAACATTCAGTACTTC. Protein sequence: CASSLGGDQNIQYF. The rearrangement uses TRBV28 and TRBJ2-4, with no clear D. This CDR3 region has 14 residues. In germline, CDR1 is MDHEN, CDR2 SYDVKM. V gave up 2 bases and J gave up 5 bases, with 10 bases separating them.

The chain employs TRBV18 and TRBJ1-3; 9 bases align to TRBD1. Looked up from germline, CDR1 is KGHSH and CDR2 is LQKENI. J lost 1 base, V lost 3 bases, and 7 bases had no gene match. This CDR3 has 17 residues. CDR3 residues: CASSPLQQGASGNTIYF. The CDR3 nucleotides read TGTGCCAGCTCACCGCTACAACAGGGGGCGTCTGGAAACACCATATATTTT.

CDR3: CAGSGGYLPYNEQFF. The CDR3 DNA follows: TGTGCCGGCTCCGGGGGGTACCTACCCTACAATGAGCAGTTCTTC. The chain links TRBV2 to TRBJ2-1; TRBD2 matches 7 bases. Germline V gives CDR1 SNHLY, CDR2 FYNNEI. CDR3 length equals 15 residues. V lost 11 bases, J lost 2 bases, and 12 bases stayed unmatched. Based on the CDR3 plus reference TRBV2 and TRBJ2-1, the full variable domain is EPEVTQTPSHQVTQMGQEVILRCVPISNHLYFYWYRQILGQKVEFLVSFYNNEISEKSEIFDDQFSVERPDGSNFTLKIRSTKLEDSAMYFCAGSGGYLPYNEQFFGPGTRLTVL.

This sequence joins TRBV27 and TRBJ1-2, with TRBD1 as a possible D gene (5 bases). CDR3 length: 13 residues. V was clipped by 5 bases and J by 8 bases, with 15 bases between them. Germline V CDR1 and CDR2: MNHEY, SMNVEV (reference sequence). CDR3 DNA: TGTGCCAGCAGTCCCACCGGGACGGACGGCTACACCTTC. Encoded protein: CASSPTGTDGYTF.

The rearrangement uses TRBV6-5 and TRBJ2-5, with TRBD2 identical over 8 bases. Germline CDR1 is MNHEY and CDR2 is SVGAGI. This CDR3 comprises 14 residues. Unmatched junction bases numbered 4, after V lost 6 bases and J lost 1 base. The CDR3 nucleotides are TGTGCCAGCAGCTTAAGCGGGGGCCAAGAGACCCAGTACTTC. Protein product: CASSLSGGQETQYF.

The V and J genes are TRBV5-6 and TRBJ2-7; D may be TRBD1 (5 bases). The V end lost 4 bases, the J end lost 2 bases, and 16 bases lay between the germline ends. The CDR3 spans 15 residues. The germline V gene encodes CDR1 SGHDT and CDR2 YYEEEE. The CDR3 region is CASSRTTGFTYEQYF. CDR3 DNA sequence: TGTGCCAGCAGCCGCACCACAGGTTTTACCTACGAGCAGTACTTC.

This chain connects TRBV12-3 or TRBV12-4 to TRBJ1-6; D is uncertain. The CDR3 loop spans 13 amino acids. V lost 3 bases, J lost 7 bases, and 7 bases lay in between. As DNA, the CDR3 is TGTGCCAGCAGTTTTGGGCAAAATTCACCCCTCCACTTT. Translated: CASSFGQNSPLHF.

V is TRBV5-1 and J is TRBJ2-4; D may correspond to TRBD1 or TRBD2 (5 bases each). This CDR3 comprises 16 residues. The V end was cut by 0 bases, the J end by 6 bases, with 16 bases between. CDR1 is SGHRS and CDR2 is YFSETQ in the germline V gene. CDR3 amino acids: CASSLASGSVRNIQYF. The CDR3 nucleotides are TGCGCCAGCAGCTTGGCGTCAGGGAGTGTGAGAAACATTCAGTACTTC.

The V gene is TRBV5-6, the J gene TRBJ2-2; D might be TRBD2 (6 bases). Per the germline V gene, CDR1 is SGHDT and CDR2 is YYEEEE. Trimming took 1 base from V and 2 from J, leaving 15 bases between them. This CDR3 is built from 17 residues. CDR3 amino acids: CASSLWMGGVNTGELFF. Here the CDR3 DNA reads TGTGCCAGCAGCTTGTGGATGGGCGGGGTAAACACCGGGGAGCTGTTTTTT. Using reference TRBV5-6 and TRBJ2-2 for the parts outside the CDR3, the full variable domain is DAGVTQSPTHLIKTRGQQVTLRCSPKSGHDTVSWYQQALGQGPQFIFQYYEEEERQRGNFPDRFSGHQFPNYSSELNVNALLLGDSALYLCASSLWMGGVNTGELFFGEGSRLTVL.

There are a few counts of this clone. This CDR3 is CASSSPGPNEQFF. The CDR3 DNA follows: TGTGCCAGCAGTTCGCCGGGACCAAATGAGCAGTTCTTC. V is TRBV12-3 or TRBV12-4 and J is TRBJ2-1; tentatively, D is TRBD1 or TRBD2 (5 bases each). The CDR3 has 13 amino acids. Trimming pared 4 bases from V and 7 bases from J, leaving 11 bases between.

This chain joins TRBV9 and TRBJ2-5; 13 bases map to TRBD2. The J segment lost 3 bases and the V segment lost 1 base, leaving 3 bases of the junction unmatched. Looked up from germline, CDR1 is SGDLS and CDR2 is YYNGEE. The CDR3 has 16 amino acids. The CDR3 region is CASSVMGLAGKETQYF. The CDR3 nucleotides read TGTGCCAGCAGCGTAATGGGACTAGCGGGAAAAGAGACCCAGTACTTC. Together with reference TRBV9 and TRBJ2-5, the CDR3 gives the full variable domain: DSGVTQTPKHLITATGQRVTLRCSPRSGDLSVYWYQQSLDQGLQFLIQYYNGEERAKGNILERFSAQQFPDLHSELNLSSLELGDSALYFCASSVMGLAGKETQYFGPGTRLLVL.

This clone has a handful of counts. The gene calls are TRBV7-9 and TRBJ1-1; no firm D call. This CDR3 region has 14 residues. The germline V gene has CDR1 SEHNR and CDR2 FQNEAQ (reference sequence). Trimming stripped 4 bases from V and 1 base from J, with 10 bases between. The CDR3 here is CASSYGNKNTEAFF. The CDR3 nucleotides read TGTGCCAGCAGCTATGGAAACAAGAACACTGAAGCTTTCTTT.